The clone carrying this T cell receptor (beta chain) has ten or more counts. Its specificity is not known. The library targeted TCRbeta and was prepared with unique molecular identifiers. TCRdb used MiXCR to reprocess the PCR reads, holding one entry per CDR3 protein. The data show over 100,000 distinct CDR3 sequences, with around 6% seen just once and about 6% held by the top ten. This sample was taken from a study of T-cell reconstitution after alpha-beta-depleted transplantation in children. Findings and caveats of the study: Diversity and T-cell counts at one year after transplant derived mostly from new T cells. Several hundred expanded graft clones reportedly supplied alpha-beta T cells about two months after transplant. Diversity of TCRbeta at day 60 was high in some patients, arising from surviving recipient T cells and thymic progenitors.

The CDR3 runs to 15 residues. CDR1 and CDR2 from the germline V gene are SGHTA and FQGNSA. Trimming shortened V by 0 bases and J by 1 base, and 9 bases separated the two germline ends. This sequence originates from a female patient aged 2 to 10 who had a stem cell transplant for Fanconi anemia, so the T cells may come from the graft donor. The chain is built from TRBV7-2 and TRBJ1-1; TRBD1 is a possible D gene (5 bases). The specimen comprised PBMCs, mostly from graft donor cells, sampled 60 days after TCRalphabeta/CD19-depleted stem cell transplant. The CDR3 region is CASSLAGLQNTEAFF. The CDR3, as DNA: TGTGCCAGCAGCTTAGCGGGACTGCAGAACACTGAAGCTTTCTTT.